Listed here are 8 T cell receptor beta chains from one sample, sequenced in a study of shared clonotypes between healthy human individuals. The protocol was immunoSEQ multiplex PCR, while the TCRdb copy is restricted to in-frame clones and leaves out a portion. The sample contains about 2.4 million clones, 93% of which appear only once. Material: naive CD4+ T cells from PBMCs. The sample's subset: CD45RA+ positively selected. The source of these receptors is a man in his late teens or twenties in good health. Some clones in this sample may be carry-over from other donors' samples.

The genes are TRBV5-1 and TRBJ2-1; 11 positions agree with TRBD1. There are 15 residues in the CDR3. J lost 9 bases, V lost 0 bases, and 5 bases had no gene match. CDR1 is SGHRS, CDR2 YFSETQ, per germline. The CDR3 nucleotides are TGCGCCAGCAGCTTGGAGGGACAGGGGGGTGCTGAGCAGTTCTTC. Translation: CASSLEGQGGAEQFF.

The chain joins TRBV19 to TRBJ2-3, with a tentative D call TRBD2 (6 bases). Trimming took 5 bases from V and 4 from J, leaving 16 bases between them. The CDR3 extends over 15 amino acids. The germline gives CDR1 LNHDA, CDR2 SQIVND (reference sequence). The DNA for the CDR3 is TGTGCCAGTAGTCTCGGGGGAGCCGGCGCAGATACGCAGTATTTT. Translation: CASSLGGAGADTQYF.

The V call is TRBV7-2, the J call TRBJ2-5, with 7 bases identical to TRBD2. The J segment lost 11 bases and the V segment lost 5 bases, leaving 8 bases of the junction unmatched. This CDR3 spans 12 amino acids. CDR1 is SGHTA and CDR2 is FQGNSA in the germline V gene. The CDR3: CASSQTGRSQYF. The CDR3 nucleotides read TGTGCCAGCAGCCAGACCGGGAGGTCACAGTACTTC.

On this clone itself: At one end the junction does not follow the germline gene, possibly because of a read error. The chain couples TRBV28 to TRBJ2-1; no clear D gene. Germline V gene lookup returns CDR1 MDHEN and CDR2 SYDVKM. The CDR3 spans 10 residues. The CDR3 DNA reads TGCCCAGACCGGCCCAATGAGCAGTTCTTC. Protein sequence: CPDRPNEQFF. Using reference TRBV28 and TRBJ2-1 for the parts outside the CDR3, the full variable domain is DVKVTQSSRYLVKRTGEKVFLECVQDMDHENMFWYRQDPGLGLRLIYFSYDVKMKEKGDIPEGYSVSREKKERFSLILESASTNQTSMYLCPDRPNEQFFGPGTRLTVL.

CDR3 sequence (DNA): TGTGCCAGCAGGGGACGCCTGAACACCGGGGAGCTGTTTTTT. Residues: CASRGRLNTGELFF. This chain uses TRBV6-5 with TRBJ2-2; D tentatively fits TRBD1 or TRBD2 (5 bases each). V shed 6 bases and J shed 1 base, with 9 bases lying between them. CDR1 is MNHEY and CDR2 is SVGAGI in the germline V gene. CDR3 length: 14 residues.

This clone occurred once. The chain carries TRBV4-1 and TRBJ2-1; D could derive from TRBD1 or TRBD2 (5 bases each). This CDR3 spans 13 amino acids. Trimming cost V 1 base and J 7 bases, with 8 bases left between them. Germline V gives CDR1 MGHRA, CDR2 YSYEKL. CDR3: CASSQVWGNEQFF. CDR3 nucleotides: TGCGCCAGCAGCCAAGTGTGGGGGAATGAGCAGTTCTTC.

This chain's CDR3 is CASRPDSGGPQHF. The CDR3 region has the DNA TGTGCCAGTAGGCCCGACAGTGGTGGGCCCCAGCATTTT. The chain links TRBV19 to TRBJ1-5; maybe TRBD1 (5 bases). Germline assignment: CDR1 LNHDA and CDR2 SQIVND (reference sequence). The CDR3 is 13 residues long. V lost 6 bases and J 9 bases, leaving 15 bases between the germline ends.

This chain joins TRBV6-6 and TRBJ1-1; D uncertain. Germline assignment: CDR1 MNHNY and CDR2 SVGAGI (reference sequence). This CDR3 is built from 14 residues. V gave up 2 bases and J gave up 1 base, with 8 bases separating them. CDR3 coding DNA: TGTGCCAGCAGTTACGCGGTGGGGAACACTGAAGCTTTCTTT. Translation gives CASSYAVGNTEAFF.